The rows below give T cell receptor beta chains drawn from one sample of a study of cytomegalovirus exposure and HLA in healthy donors. Assay used: immunoSEQ multiplex PCR; TCRdb lists only in-frame clones, some missing. The sample shows around 110,000 clones, 70% to 80% of them seen only once. Sequenced sample: PBMCs. The receptors shown here come from a young woman in good health and CMV-seronegative. Each CDR3 is given with its conserved first and last residue. The order of the fields is D gene, J gene, clone size, V gene, CDR3 DNA, CDR3 protein. D genes are given only for firm matches. Size values are once, few and many counts, or a class for expanded clones, and some rows have none.

TRBD1 | TRBJ1-2 | - | TRBV6-5 | TGTGCCAGCAGTTACACCGGGACAGGGGGCACCTATGGCTACACCTTC | CASSYTGTGGTYGYTF
TRBD1 | TRBJ1-2 | - | TRBV9 | TGTGCCAGCAGCGTCGGGACAGGGGGACTTCCTGGCTACACCTTC | CASSVGTGGLPGYTF
TRBD1 | TRBJ1-6 | - | TRBV6-1 | TGTGCCAGCAGTGGGGACAGGGTTAATTCACCCCTCCACTTT | CASSGDRVNSPLHF
TRBD2 | TRBJ2-3 | - | TRBV5-1 | TGCGCCAGCAGCCCAGGGACTAGCTATTTTGGTACGCAGTATTTT | CASSPGTSYFGTQYF
- | TRBJ1-2 | - | TRBV30 | TGTGCCCTCTCACTAGCTAACTATGGCTACACCTTC | CALSLANYGYTF
- | TRBJ2-5 | - | TRBV6-5 | TGTGCCAGCAGTACCGGGGAGAGAGAGACCCAGTACTTC | CASSTGERETQYF
- | TRBJ1-2 | - | TRBV7-3 | TGTGCCAGCAGCCTTGGACAGCCGCGAGGGGTCTATGGCTACACCTTC | CASSLGQPRGVYGYTF
- | TRBJ1-5 | - | TRBV27 | TGTGCCAGCAGTTTGAGGGGGAGCAATCAGCCCCAGCATTTT | CASSLRGSNQPQHF
- | TRBJ2-5 | - | TRBV15 | TGTGCCACCAGCACCCGGGACAAGCAAGAGACCCAGTACTTC | CATSTRDKQETQYF
- | TRBJ1-1 | few | TRBV30 | TGTGCCTGGAGTGTATATTGGTCAGGTGGCACTTCGAACACTGAAGCTTTCTTT | CAWSVYWSGGTSNTEAFF
- | TRBJ1-3 | - | TRBV5-1 | TGCGCCAGCAGCTCTACAGAGGGAAACACCATATATTTT | CASSSTEGNTIYF
- | TRBJ1-1 | - | TRBV28 | TGTGCCAGCAGTTTATCGGACAGTTCTGGAACTGAAGCTTTCTTT | CASSLSDSSGTEAFF
TRBD2 | TRBJ2-7 | - | TRBV7-9 | TGTGCCAGCAGCTTAGCGAGTAGCGGGGGGGCCTACGAGCAGTACTTC | CASSLASSGGAYEQYF
TRBD2 | TRBJ2-3 | - | TRBV27 | TGTGCCAGCAGTTTACGACTAGCGGGGAACCCGTCACGATCCACAGATACGCAGTATTTT | CASSLRLAGNPSRSTDTQYF
- | TRBJ1-4 | - | TRBV28 | TGTGCCAGCAGTTTAAATGCATGGCCGAAGGGGATGAATGAAAAACTGTTTTTT | CASSLNAWPKGMNEKLFF
- | TRBJ2-3 | - | TRBV6-5 | TGTGCCAGCACCCTTACAGGCACAGATACGCAGTATTTT | CASTLTGTDTQYF
- | TRBJ2-1 | - | TRBV5-1 | TGCGCCAGCAGCTTGGACTCGTACAATGAGCAGTTCTTC | CASSLDSYNEQFF
- | TRBJ2-5 | - | TRBV11-2 | TGTGCCAGCAGCTTAGGCGGTGGGGGGAAAGAGACCCAGTACTTC | CASSLGGGGKETQYF
- | TRBJ1-1 | - | TRBV6-5 | TGTGCCAGCAGCCCCGGGGACACTAACACTGAAGCTTTCTTT | CASSPGDTNTEAFF
- | TRBJ1-1 | - | TRBV28 | TGTGCCAGCAGTATCCCAGGGAATCAAGCTTTCTTT | CASSIPGNQAFF
TRBD2 | TRBJ2-1 | - | TRBV7-9 | TGTGCCAGCAGCCTGGGACTAATTACCGATGAGCAGTTCTTC | CASSLGLITDEQFF
- | TRBJ2-1 | few | TRBV30 | TGTGCCTGGAGTGTACTGAGCTCCTACAATGAGCAGTTCTTC | CAWSVLSSYNEQFF
TRBD1 | TRBJ2-5 | - | TRBV6-5 | TGTGCCAGCAGTTCGTCCCGGGACAGGGGGGAGACCCAGTACTTC | CASSSSRDRGETQYF
- | TRBJ1-1 | few | TRBV7-9 | TGTGCCAGCAGCCAGGCGATACAGGGGAACACTGAAGCTTTCTTT | CASSQAIQGNTEAFF
TRBD1 | TRBJ1-5 | - | TRBV2 | TGTGCCAGCAGTGCGGGACAGAACAATCAGCCCCAGCATTTT | CASSAGQNNQPQHF
- | TRBJ1-2 | - | TRBV6-5 | TGTGCCAGCAGTTACTCGGGTCGAAGGGGTCATGGCTACACCTTC | CASSYSGRRGHGYTF
TRBD1 | TRBJ2-6 | - | TRBV2 | TGTGCCAGCACCTCGACAGGGTGGGGGGCCAACGTCCTGACTTTC | CASTSTGWGANVLTF
- | TRBJ2-2 | once | TRBV6-6 | TGTGCCAGCAGTTACTCCCCGGGGTGGGGGGAGCTGTTTTTT | CASSYSPGWGELFF
- | TRBJ1-1 | - | TRBV12-2 | TGTGCAAGTCGCTTATTTGTGGACAGGGTTGACACTGAAGCTTTCTTT | CASRLFVDRVDTEAFF
- | TRBJ1-1 | - | TRBV27 | TGTGCCAGCAGGCCCCCGTCAGGGTGGGGTGAAGCTTTCTTT | CASRPPSGWGEAFF
TRBD2 | TRBJ2-2 | - | TRBV7-2 | TGTGCCAGCAGTTTTAGCGGGGGGGTAGTTGGCACCGGGGAGCTGTTTTTT | CASSFSGGVVGTGELFF
- | TRBJ1-1 | - | TRBV7-2 | TGTGCCAGCAGCTTTCAACAGGAGTTGCAAGCTTTCTTT | CASSFQQELQAFF
- | TRBJ1-3 | - | TRBV6-5 | TGTGCCAGCAGTTTTGAGGCGGGACCTGGAAACACCATATATTTT | CASSFEAGPGNTIYF
- | TRBJ2-5 | - | TRBV30 | TGTGCCTGGAACAAACAGAAACAAGAGACCCAGTACTTC | CAWNKQKQETQYF
- | TRBJ1-1 | few | TRBV7-9 | TGTGCCAGCAGCTTACAGGAGAACACTGAAGCTTTCTTT | CASSLQENTEAFF
- | TRBJ1-5 | once | TRBV19 | TGTGCCAGTAACGGACAGCACAGCAATCAGCCCCAGCATTTT | CASNGQHSNQPQHF
TRBD1 | TRBJ2-7 | - | TRBV7-9 | TGTGCCAGCAGCTTAGCGGGGACAGGGAGCTACGAGCAGTACTTC | CASSLAGTGSYEQYF
TRBD1 | TRBJ1-2 | - | TRBV7-9 | TGTGCCAGCAGCTACACAGGGGGCAAGGGCTATGGCTACACCTTC | CASSYTGGKGYGYTF
- | TRBJ2-1 | - | TRBV4-1 | TGCGCCAGCAGCCAAGACCAACTAGGAAATGAGCAGTTCTTC | CASSQDQLGNEQFF
- | TRBJ2-7 | once | TRBV6-5 | TGTGCCAGCAGGTATACCACAGGGACCACTGACGAGCAGTACTTC | CASRYTTGTTDEQYF
- | TRBJ1-1 | - | TRBV5-1 | TGCGCCAGCAGCCCGTCGACAACGACTGAAGCTTTCTTT | CASSPSTTTEAFF
TRBD1 | TRBJ1-2 | - | TRBV9 | TGTGCCAGCAGCGTACTCGACAGGGGGCTGAGGGGCTACACCTTC | CASSVLDRGLRGYTF
TRBD1 | TRBJ1-4 | - | TRBV7-8 | TGTGCCAGCAGCCCACTTTTAGGGGGCGAAGGCGAAGGAAAACTGTTTTTT | CASSPLLGGEGEGKLFF
- | TRBJ2-5 | - | TRBV30 | TGTGCCTGGGATCTAGCGCGGGAGACCCAGTACTTC | CAWDLARETQYF
- | TRBJ2-7 | - | TRBV19 | TGTGCCAGTGCTAGAGACGGGGTGAACGAGCAGTACTTC | CASARDGVNEQYF